The entry below describes one TCR beta chain. The record originates from a study of CD8+ T cells in alopecia areata. RNA, once extracted, was reverse transcribed into cDNA for use as the sequencing template. Assay used: immunoSEQ multiplex PCR; TCRdb lists only in-frame clones, some missing. The data contain 90,000 or so clones, 44% of them singletons. Germline lookup yields CDR1 MGHRA and CDR2 YSYEKL. The V and J ends lost 3 bases and 2 bases respectively, with 14 bases between them. This CDR3 has 15 amino acids. Treatment given: oral pan-JAK inhibitor, 5-10 mg twice daily. Sequenced here: CD8+ T cells sorted from blood, sampled at week 24, from a patient treated with tofacitinib. The chain recombines TRBV4-1 with TRBJ2-7; the D is unclear. The source of this sequence is a human donor with alopecia areata. CDR3 sequence: CASSQSDIRTYEQYF. The CDR3 DNA follows: TGCGCCAGCAGCCAGAGCGACATCAGGACCTACGAGCAGTACTTC.